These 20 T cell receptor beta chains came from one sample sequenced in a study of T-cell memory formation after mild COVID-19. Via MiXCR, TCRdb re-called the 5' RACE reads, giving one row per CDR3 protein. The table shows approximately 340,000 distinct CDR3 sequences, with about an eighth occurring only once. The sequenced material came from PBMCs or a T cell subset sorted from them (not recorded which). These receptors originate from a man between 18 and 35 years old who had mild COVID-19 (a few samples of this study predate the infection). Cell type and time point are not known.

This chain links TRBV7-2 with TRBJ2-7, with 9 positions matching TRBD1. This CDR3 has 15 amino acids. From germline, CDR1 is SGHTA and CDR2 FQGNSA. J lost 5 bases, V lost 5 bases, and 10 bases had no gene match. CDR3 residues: CASSQTGTGNHEQYF. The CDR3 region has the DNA TGTGCCAGCAGCCAGACCGGGACAGGGAACCACGAGCAGTACTTC.

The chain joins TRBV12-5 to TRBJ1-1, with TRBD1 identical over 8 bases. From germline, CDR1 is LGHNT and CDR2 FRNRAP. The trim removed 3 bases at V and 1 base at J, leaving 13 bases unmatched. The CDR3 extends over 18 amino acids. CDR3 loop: CASGFFLVRTGKNTEAFF. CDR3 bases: TGTGCTAGTGGTTTCTTCTTGGTCCGGACAGGGAAGAACACTGAAGCTTTCTTT.

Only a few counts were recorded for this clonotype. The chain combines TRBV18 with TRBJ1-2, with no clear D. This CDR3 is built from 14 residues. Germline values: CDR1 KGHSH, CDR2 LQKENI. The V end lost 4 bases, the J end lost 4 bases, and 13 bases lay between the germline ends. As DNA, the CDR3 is TGTGCCAGCTCACTAGTGGAGTCTACCTATGGCTACACCTTC. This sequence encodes CASSLVESTYGYTF.

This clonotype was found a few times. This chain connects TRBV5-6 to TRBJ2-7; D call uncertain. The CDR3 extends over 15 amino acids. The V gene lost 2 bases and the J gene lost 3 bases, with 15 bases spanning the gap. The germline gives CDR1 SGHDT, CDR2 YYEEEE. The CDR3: CASSFSAPAGYEQYV. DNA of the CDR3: TGTGCCAGCAGCTTCTCGGCCCCAGCAGGCTACGAGCAGTACGTC.

The CDR3 region is CATSTGSTDTQYF. In DNA form, the CDR3 reads TGCGCCACCTCTACAGGGAGCACAGATACGCAGTATTTT. V is TRBV5-1 and J is TRBJ2-3; D might be TRBD1 (6 bases). The CDR3 is 13 residues long. Germline V gene lookup returns CDR1 SGHRS and CDR2 YFSETQ. With 9 bases removed from V and 0 bases from J, the gap between germline ends came to 11 bases. Complete variable domain (other parts from reference TRBV5-1 and TRBJ2-3): KAGVTQTPRYLIKTRGQQVTLSCSPISGHRSVSWYQQTPGQGLQFLFEYFSETQRNKGNFPGRFSGRQFSNSRSEMNVSTLELGDSALYLCATSTGSTDTQYFGPGTRLTVL.

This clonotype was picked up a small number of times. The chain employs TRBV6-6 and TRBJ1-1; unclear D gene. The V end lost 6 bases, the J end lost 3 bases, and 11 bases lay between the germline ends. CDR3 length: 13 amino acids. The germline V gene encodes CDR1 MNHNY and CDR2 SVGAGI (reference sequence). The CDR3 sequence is CASSPPMDTEAFF. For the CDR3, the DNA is TGTGCCAGCAGCCCACCAATGGACACTGAAGCTTTCTTT.

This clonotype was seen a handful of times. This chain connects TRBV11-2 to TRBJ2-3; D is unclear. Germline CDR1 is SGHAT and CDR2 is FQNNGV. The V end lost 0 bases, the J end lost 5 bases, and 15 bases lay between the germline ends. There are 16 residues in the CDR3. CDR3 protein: CASSLDHPTNGDTQYF. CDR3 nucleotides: TGTGCCAGCAGCTTAGATCACCCTACCAATGGAGATACGCAGTATTTT.

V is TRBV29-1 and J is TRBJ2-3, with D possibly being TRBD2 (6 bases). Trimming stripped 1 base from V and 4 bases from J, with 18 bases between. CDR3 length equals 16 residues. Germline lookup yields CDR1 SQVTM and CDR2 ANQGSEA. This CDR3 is CSVEGLPGLPADTQYF. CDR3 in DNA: TGCAGCGTTGAAGGGTTACCGGGACTGCCGGCAGATACGCAGTATTTT.

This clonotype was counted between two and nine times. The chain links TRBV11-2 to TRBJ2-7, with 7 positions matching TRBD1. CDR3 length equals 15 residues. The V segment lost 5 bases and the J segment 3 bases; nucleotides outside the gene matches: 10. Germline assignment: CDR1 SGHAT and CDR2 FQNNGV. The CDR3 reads CASSHSRDRLYEQYF. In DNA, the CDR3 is TGTGCCAGCAGCCATTCCCGGGACAGACTCTACGAGCAGTACTTC.

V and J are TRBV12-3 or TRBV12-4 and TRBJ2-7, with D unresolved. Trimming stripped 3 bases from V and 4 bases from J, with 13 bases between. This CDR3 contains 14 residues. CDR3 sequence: CASSLSGLFYEQYF. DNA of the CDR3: TGTGCCAGCAGTTTGAGTGGGTTATTTTACGAGCAGTACTTC.

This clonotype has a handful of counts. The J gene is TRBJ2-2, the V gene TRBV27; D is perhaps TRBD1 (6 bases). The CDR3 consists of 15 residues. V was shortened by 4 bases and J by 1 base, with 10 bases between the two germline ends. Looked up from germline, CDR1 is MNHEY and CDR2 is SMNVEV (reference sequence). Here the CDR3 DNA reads TGTGCCAGCAGTTATAAGGGGGTGAACACCGGGGAGCTGTTTTTT. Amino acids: CASSYKGVNTGELFF.

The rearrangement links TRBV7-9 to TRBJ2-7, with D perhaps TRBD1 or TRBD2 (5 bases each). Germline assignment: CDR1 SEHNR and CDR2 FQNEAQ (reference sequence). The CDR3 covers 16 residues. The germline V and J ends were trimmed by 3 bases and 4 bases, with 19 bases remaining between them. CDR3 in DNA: TGTGCCAGCAGCTTGAGTCCCGTCTCGGGGCCGTACGAGCAGTACGTC. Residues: CASSLSPVSGPYEQYV.

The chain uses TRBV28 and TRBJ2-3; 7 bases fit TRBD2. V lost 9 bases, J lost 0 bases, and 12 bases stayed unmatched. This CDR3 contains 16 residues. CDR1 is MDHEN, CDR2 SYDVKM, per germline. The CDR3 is CASSRDYFLSTDTQYF. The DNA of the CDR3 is TGTGCCAGTAGCCGGGACTATTTCCTTAGCACAGATACGCAGTATTTT.

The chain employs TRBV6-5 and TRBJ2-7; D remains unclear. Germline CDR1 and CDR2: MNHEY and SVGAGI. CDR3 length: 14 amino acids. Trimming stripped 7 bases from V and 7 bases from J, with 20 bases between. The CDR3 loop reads CASTSLLGFGEQYF. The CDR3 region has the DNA TGTGCCAGCACCTCGTTACTGGGCTTCGGGGAGCAGTACTTC.

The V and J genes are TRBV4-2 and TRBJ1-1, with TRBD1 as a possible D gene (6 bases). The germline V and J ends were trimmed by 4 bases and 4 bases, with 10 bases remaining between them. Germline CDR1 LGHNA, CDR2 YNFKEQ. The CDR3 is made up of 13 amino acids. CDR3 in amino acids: CASSRTEITEAFF. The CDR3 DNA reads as TGTGCCAGCAGCCGGACAGAAATCACTGAAGCTTTCTTT.

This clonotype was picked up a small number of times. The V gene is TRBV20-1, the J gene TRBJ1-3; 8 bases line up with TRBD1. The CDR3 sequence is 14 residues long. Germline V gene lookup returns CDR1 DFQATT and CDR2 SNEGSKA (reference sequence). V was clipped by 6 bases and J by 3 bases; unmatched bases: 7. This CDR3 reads CSAPQGAFGNTIYF. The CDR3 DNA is TGCAGTGCCCCCCAGGGGGCGTTTGGAAACACCATATATTTT.

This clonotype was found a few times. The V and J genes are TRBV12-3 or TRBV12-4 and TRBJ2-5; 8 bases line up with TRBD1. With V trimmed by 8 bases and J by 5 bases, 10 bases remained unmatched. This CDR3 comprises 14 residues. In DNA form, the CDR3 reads TGTGCCAGCGCTCCGACAGGGGCGAGGGAGACCCAGTACTTC. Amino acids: CASAPTGARETQYF.

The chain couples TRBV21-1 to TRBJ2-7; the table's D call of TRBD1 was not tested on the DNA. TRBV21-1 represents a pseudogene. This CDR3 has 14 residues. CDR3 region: CASSGSRDTYEQYV. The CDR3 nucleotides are TGTGCCAGCAGCGGGTCCCGGGACACCTACGAGCAGTACGTC.

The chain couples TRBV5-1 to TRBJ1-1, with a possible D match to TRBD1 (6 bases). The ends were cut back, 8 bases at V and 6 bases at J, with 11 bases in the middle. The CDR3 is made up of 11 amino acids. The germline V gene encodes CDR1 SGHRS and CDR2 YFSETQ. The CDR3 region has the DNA TGCGCCAGTTTCAGGGGCCCTGAAGCTTTCTTT. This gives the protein CASFRGPEAFF.

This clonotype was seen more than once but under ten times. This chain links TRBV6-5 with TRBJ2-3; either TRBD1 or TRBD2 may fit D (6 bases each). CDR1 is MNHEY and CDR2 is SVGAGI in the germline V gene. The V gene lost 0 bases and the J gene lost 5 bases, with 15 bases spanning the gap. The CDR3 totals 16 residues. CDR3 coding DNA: TGTGCCAGCAGTTACTCTCTGGCCGGGGGCGAAGATACGCAGTATTTT. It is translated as CASSYSLAGGEDTQYF.